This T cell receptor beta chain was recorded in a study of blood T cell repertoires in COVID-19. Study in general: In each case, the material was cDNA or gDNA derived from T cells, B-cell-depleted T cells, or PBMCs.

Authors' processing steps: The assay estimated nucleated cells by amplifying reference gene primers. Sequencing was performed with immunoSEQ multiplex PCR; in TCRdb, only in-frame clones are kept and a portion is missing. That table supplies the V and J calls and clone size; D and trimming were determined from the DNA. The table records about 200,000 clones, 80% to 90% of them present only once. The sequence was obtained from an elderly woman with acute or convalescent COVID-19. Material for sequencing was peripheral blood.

CDR3 bases: TGTGCCACCCAGACGGGGTTGGAGACCCAGTACTTC. It is translated as CATQTGLETQYF. The chain joins TRBV6-5 to TRBJ2-5, with D perhaps TRBD2 (5 bases). In germline, CDR1 is MNHEY, CDR2 SVGAGI. The CDR3 covers 12 residues. Trimming pared 10 bases from V and 5 bases from J, leaving 14 bases between.